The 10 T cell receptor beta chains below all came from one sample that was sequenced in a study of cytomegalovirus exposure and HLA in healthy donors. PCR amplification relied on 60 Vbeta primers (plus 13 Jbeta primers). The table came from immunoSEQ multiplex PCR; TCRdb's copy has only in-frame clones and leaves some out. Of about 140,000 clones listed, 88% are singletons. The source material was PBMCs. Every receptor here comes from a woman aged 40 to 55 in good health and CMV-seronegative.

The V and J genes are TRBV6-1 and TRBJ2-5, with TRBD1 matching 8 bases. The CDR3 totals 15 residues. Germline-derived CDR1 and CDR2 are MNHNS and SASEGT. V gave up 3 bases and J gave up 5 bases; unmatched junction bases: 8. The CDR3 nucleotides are TGTGCCAGCAGTGAGGGAGGACAGGGTTTGGAGACCCAGTACTTC. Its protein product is CASSEGGQGLETQYF.

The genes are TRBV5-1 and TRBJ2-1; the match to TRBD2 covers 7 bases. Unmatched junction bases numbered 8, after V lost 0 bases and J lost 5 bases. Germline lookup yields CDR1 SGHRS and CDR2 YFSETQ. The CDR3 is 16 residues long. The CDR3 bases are TGCGCCAGCAGCTTGGCCGGGGGACTAACCCACAATGAGCAGTTCTTC. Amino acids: CASSLAGGLTHNEQFF.

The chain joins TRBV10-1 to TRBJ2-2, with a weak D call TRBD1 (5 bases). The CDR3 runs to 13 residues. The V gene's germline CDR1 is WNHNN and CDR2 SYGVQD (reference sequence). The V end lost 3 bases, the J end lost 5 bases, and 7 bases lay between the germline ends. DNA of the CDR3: TGCGCCAGCAGTGACAGGGTGACCGGGGAGCTGTTTTTT. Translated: CASSDRVTGELFF.

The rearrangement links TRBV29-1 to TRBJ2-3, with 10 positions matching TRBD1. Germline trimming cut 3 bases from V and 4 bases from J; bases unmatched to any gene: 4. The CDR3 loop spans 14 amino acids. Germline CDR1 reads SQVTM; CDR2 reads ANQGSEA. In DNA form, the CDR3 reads TGCAGCGTTGACGGGACAGGGGCCCCAGATACGCAGTATTTT. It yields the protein CSVDGTGAPDTQYF.

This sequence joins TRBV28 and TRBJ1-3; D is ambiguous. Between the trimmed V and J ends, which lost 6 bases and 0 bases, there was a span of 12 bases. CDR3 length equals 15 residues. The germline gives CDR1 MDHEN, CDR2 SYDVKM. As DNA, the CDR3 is TGTGCCAGCAGCCCGGCGGGGTTCTCTGGAAACACCATATATTTT. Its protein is CASSPAGFSGNTIYF.

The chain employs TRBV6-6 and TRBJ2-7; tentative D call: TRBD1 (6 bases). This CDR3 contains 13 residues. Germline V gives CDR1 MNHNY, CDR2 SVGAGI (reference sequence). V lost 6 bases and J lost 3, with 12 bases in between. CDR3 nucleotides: TGTGCCAGCAGAGTCGACAGGAGCTACGAGCAGTACTTC. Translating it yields CASRVDRSYEQYF.

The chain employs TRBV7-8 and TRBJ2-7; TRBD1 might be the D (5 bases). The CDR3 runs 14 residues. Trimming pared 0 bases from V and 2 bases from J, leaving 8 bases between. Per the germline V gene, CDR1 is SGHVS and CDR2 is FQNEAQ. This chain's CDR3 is CASSLATVTYEQYF. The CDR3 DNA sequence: TGTGCCAGCAGCTTAGCGACAGTGACCTACGAGCAGTACTTC.

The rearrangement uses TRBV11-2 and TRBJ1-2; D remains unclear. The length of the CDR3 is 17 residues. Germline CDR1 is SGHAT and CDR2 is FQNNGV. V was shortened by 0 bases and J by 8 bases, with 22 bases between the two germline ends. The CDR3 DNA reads TGTGCCAGCAGCTTAGATCAGTACGGCGGTGAAACGGGAGGCTACACCTTC. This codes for CASSLDQYGGETGGYTF.

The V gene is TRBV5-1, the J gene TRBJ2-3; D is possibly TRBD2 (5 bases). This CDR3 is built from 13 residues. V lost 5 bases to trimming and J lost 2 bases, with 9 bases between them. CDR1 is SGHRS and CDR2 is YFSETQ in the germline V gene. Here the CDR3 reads CASRLAPTDTQYF. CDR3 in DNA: TGCGCCAGCAGGTTAGCGCCCACAGATACGCAGTATTTT. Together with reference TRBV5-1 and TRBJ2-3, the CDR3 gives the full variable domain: KAGVTQTPRYLIKTRGQQVTLSCSPISGHRSVSWYQQTPGQGLQFLFEYFSETQRNKGNFPGRFSGRQFSNSRSEMNVSTLELGDSALYLCASRLAPTDTQYFGPGTRLTVL.

This chain's CDR3 is CASSLSLQGTYEQYF. The CDR3, as DNA: TGTGCCAGCAGCCTGAGCCTTCAGGGAACCTACGAGCAGTACTTC. J is TRBJ2-7 and V is TRBV7-2; D possibly corresponds to TRBD1 (5 bases). The CDR3 is 15 amino acids. V lost 5 bases, J lost 2 bases, and 16 bases lay in between. The germline V gene encodes CDR1 SGHTA and CDR2 FQGNSA.